One and the same sample provided the 8 T cell receptor beta chains below, sequenced in a study of blood T cell repertoires in COVID-19. The protocol was immunoSEQ multiplex PCR, while the TCRdb copy is restricted to in-frame clones and leaves out a portion. The top ten clones hold 2% of a sample with some 300,000 clones, 85% to 90% of them seen once. Sequencing was performed on PBMCs or T cells enriched from blood (not recorded which). The receptors stem from a woman in her sixties or seventies in a cohort exposed to, infected with or recovered from COVID-19 (not recorded which).

The gene calls are TRBV19 and TRBJ1-1; D is undetermined. The CDR3 runs 13 residues. Trimming left V 8 bases short and J 3 bases short, with 13 bases between. CDR1 is LNHDA and CDR2 is SQIVND in the germline V gene (reference sequence). CDR3 region: CASSPQRDTEAFF. As DNA, the CDR3 is TGTGCCAGTTCCCCTCAGCGGGACACTGAAGCTTTCTTT.

The chain joins TRBV7-9 to TRBJ2-7; tentative D call: TRBD1 (5 bases). V was shortened by 6 bases and J by 2 bases, with 14 bases between the two germline ends. The germline gives CDR1 SEHNR, CDR2 FQNEAQ (reference sequence). CDR3 size: 14 residues. As DNA, the CDR3 is TGTGCCAGCAGTAGGGGCAGTCGGACCTACGAGCAGTACTTC. This sequence encodes CASSRGSRTYEQYF.

The J gene is TRBJ2-7, the V gene TRBV5-4; TRBD2 matches 11 bases. CDR3 length: 15 residues. In germline, CDR1 is SGHNT, CDR2 YYREEE (reference sequence). The trim removed 3 bases at V and 7 bases at J, leaving 9 bases unmatched. This chain's CDR3 is CASSSSTSGRLEQYF. CDR3 sequence (DNA): TGTGCCAGCAGCTCCTCCACTAGCGGGAGATTAGAGCAGTACTTC.

V is TRBV5-1 and J is TRBJ1-6; D might be TRBD1 (5 bases). Germline assignment: CDR1 SGHRS and CDR2 YFSETQ. V was cut by 4 bases and J by 8 bases, with 10 bases left in between. This CDR3 has 13 amino acids. DNA for the CDR3: TGCGCCAGCAGCGCGGGGGGGGATTCACCCCTCCACTTT. As protein: CASSAGGDSPLHF.

The rearrangement links TRBV21-1 to TRBJ2-3; the table's D gene call, TRBD2, was not cross checked with the DNA. TRBV21-1 is a documented pseudogene. The CDR3 runs to 22 residues. The CDR3 is CASSRDRGRGTSGTTSTDTQYF. In nucleotides, the CDR3 is TGTGCCAGTTCCCGGGACAGGGGGCGAGGGACTAGCGGGACAACTAGCACAGATACGCAGTATTTT.

The V gene is TRBV6-5, the J gene TRBJ1-3, with 8 bases fitting TRBD1. V gave up 7 bases and J gave up 1 base; unmatched junction bases: 3. Germline loops: CDR1 MNHEY, CDR2 SVGAGI. The CDR3 is made up of 14 amino acids. The CDR3 DNA reads as TGTGCCAGCATACGGACAGGGTCTGGAAACACCATATATTTT. Protein product: CASIRTGSGNTIYF.

Concerning this clone itself: This sample includes further DNA sequences coding for the same CDR3. The rearrangement uses TRBV29-1 and TRBJ1-5; perhaps TRBD1 as D (5 bases). There are 13 residues in the CDR3. The V end lost 6 bases, the J end lost 2 bases, and 11 bases lay between the germline ends. Per germline, CDR1 SQVTM and CDR2 ANQGSEA. This CDR3 is CSVGDLGNQPQHF. The CDR3 DNA reads TGCAGCGTAGGGGATCTGGGCAATCAGCCCCAGCATTTT.

The genes are TRBV2 and TRBJ1-2, with TRBD1 as a possible D gene (5 bases). The CDR3 has 12 amino acids. Trimming cost V 9 bases and J 3 bases, with 11 bases left between them. Germline loops: CDR1 SNHLY, CDR2 FYNNEI. CDR3 sequence: CASSRDYYGYTF. In DNA form, the CDR3 reads TGTGCCAGTTCCAGGGACTACTATGGCTACACCTTC. The whole variable domain, remainder taken from reference TRBV2 and TRBJ1-2, is EPEVTQTPSHQVTQMGQEVILRCVPISNHLYFYWYRQILGQKVEFLVSFYNNEISEKSEIFDDQFSVERPDGSNFTLKIRSTKLEDSAMYFCASSRDYYGYTFGSGTRLTVV.